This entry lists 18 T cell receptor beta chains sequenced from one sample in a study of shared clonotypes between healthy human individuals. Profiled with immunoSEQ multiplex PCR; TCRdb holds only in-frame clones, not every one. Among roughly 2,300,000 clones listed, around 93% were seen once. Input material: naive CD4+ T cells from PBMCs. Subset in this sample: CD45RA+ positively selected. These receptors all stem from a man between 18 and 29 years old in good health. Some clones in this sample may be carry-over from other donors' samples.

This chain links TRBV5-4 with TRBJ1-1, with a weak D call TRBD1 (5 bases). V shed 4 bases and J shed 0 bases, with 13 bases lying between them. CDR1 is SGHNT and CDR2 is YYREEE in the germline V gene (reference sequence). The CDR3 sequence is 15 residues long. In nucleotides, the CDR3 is TGTGCCAGCAGCCTTGGATCAGGGATGAACACTGAAGCTTTCTTT. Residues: CASSLGSGMNTEAFF.

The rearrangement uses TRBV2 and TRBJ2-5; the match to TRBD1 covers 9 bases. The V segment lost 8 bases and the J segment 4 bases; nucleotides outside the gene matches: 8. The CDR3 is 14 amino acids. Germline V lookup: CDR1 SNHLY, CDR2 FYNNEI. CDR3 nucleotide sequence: TGTGCCAGCCGACAGGGGGGCGCGGTAGAGACCCAGTACTTC. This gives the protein CASRQGGAVETQYF.

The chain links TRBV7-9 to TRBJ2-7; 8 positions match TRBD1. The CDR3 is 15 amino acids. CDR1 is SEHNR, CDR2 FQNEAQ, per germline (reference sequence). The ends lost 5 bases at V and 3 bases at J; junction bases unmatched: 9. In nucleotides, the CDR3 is TGTGCCAGCAGCCCCGGACAGGGCAGGAACTACGAGCAGTACTTC. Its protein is CASSPGQGRNYEQYF.

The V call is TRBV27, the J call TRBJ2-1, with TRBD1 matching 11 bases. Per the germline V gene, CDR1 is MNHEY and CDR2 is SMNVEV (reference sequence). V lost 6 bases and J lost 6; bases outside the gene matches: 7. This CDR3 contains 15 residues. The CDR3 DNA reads TGTGCCAGCAGATCGCCGGGACAGGGGGGCAATGAGCAGTTCTTC. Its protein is CASRSPGQGGNEQFF.

CDR3 amino acids: CASSQGPYTQYF. CDR3 DNA sequence: TGCGCCAGCAGCCAAGGACCATATACGCAGTATTTT. This chain links TRBV4-3 with TRBJ2-3, with D unresolved. Germline V CDR1 and CDR2: LGHNA, YSLEER. V was trimmed by 1 base and J by 7 bases, leaving 6 bases between them. The CDR3 extends over 12 amino acids.

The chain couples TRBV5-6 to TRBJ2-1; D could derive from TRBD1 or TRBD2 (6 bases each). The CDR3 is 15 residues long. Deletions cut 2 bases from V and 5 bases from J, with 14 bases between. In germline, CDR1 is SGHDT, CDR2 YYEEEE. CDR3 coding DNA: TGTGCCAGCAGCTTTAAGGGCGGGACACACAATGAGCAGTTCTTC. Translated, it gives CASSFKGGTHNEQFF.

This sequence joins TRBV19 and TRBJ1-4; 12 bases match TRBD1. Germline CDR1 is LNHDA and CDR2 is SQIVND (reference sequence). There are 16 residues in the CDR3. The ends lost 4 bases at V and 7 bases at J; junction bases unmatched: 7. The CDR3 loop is CASSTRDRGRSEKLFF. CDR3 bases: TGTGCCAGTAGTACCCGGGACAGGGGGCGCAGTGAAAAACTGTTTTTT.

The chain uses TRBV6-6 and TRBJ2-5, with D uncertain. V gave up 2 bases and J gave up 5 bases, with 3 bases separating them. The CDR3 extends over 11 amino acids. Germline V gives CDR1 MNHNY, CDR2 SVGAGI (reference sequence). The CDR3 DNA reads TGTGCCAGCAGTTACATGGAGACCCAGTACTTC. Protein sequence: CASSYMETQYF.

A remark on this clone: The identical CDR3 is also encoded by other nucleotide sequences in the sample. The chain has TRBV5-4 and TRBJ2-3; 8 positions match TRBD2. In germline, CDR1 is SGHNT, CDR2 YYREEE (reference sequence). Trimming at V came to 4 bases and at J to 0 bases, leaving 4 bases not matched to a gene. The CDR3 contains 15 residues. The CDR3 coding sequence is TGTGCCAGCAGCCTCGGGAGGGCGAGCACAGATACGCAGTATTTT. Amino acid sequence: CASSLGRASTDTQYF. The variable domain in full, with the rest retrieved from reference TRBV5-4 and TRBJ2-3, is ETGVTQSPTHLIKTRGQQVTLRCSSQSGHNTVSWYQQALGQGPQFIFQYYREEENGRGNFPPRFSGLQFPNYSSELNVNALELDDSALYLCASSLGRASTDTQYFGPGTRLTVL.

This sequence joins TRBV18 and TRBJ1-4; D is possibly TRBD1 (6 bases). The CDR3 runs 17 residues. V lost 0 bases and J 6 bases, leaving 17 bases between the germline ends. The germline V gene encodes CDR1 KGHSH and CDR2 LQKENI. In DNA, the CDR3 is TGTGCCAGCTCACCACCCACAGGGAGCCGAAGCGATGAAAAACTGTTTTTT. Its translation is CASSPPTGSRSDEKLFF.

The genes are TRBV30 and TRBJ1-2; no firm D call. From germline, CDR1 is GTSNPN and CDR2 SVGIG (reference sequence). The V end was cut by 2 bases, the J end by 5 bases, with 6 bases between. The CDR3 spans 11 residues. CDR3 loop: CAWSRLYGYTF. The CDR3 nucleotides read TGTGCCTGGAGTCGTCTGTATGGCTACACCTTC.

The CDR3 spells CARSHFRPKGEQFF. Here the CDR3 DNA reads TGTGCCAGAAGCCATTTTCGGCCCAAGGGTGAGCAGTTCTTC. This chain connects TRBV5-3 to TRBJ2-1; D not resolved. TRBV5-3 carries the ORF label, with uncertain function. V lost 4 bases and J lost 9, with 17 bases in between. The CDR3 covers 14 residues.

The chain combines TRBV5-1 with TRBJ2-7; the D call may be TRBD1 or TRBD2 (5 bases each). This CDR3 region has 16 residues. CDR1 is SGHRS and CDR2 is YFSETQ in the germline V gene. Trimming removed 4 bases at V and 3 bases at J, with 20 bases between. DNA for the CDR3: TGCGCCAGCAGCCCCGATCCGGGACGAGGTTACTACGAGCAGTACTTC. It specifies CASSPDPGRGYYEQYF.

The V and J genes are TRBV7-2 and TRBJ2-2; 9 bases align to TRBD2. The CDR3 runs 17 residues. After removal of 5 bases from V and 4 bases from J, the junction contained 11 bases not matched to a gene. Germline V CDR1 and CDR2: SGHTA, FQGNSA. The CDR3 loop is CASSLGLAFSFTGELFF. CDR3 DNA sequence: TGTGCCAGCAGCCTGGGACTAGCTTTCTCCTTCACCGGGGAGCTGTTTTTT.

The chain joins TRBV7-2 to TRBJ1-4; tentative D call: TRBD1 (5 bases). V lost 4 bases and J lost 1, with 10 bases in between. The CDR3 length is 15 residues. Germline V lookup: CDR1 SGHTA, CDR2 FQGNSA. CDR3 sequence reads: CASSSREGTNEKLFF. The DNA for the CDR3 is TGTGCCAGCAGCTCCAGGGAGGGAACTAATGAAAAACTGTTTTTT. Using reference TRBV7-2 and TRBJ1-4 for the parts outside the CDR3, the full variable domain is GAGVSQSPSNKVTEKGKDVELRCDPISGHTALYWYRQSLGQGLEFLIYFQGNSAPDKSGLPSDRFSAERTGGSVSTLTIQRTQQEDSAVYLCASSSREGTNEKLFFGSGTQLSVL.

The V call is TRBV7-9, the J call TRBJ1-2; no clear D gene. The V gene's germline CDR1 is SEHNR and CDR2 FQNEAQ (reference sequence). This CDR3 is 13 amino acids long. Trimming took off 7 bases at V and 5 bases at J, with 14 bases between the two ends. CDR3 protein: CASTQNWGYGYTF. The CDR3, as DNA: TGTGCCAGCACTCAAAATTGGGGTTATGGCTACACCTTC.

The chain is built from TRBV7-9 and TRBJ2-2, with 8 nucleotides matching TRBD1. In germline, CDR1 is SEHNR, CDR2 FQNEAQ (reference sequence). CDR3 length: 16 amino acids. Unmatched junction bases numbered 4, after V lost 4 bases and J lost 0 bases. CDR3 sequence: CASSSYRGSNTGELFF. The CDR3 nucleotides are TGTGCCAGCAGCTCGTACAGGGGGTCGAACACCGGGGAGCTGTTTTTT.

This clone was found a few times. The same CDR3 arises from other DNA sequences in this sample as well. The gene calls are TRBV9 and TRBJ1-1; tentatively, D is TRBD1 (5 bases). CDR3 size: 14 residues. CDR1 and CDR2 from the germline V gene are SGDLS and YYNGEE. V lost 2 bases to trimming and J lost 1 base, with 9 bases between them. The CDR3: CASSVSQGNTEAFF. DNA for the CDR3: TGTGCCAGCAGCGTCTCCCAGGGGAACACTGAAGCTTTCTTT.